A single sample gave rise to the 27 T cell receptor beta chains below, sequenced in a study of CD8+CD57+ T cells in acquired aplastic anemia. The template used for profiling TCR beta VDJ and CDR3 was genomic DNA. From the reads, TCRdb called clonotypes with MiXCR, one entry per CDR3 protein. The table includes a few hundred thousand distinct CDR3 sequences, around 32% detected once. Sequencing was done on a sample of sorted CD4+, CD8+, or CD8+CD57+ T cells (not recorded which) from PBMCs. The receptors were gathered from a human donor in good health, serving as a control.

As for this clonotype: An end of the junction does not agree with germline; a read error may underlie this. The rearrangement joins TRBV2 to TRBJ1-1, with TRBD1 matching 9 bases. Germline values: CDR1 SNHLY, CDR2 FYNNEI. This CDR3 is 14 amino acids long. This chain's CDR3 is CASRVNRGLSEALF. The CDR3 DNA is TGTGCCAGCAGGGTCAACAGGGGGCTCTCTGAAGCTCTCTTT.

With regard to this clonotype: A single base separates this from a much larger clone, so it may be a read error. The chain carries TRBV19 and TRBJ1-2; 7 bases line up with TRBD1. The CDR3 is made up of 16 amino acids. Per the germline V gene, CDR1 is LNHDA and CDR2 is SQIVND (reference sequence). Trimming removed 3 bases from V and 3 bases from J; junction bases left unmatched: 10. The CDR3, as DNA: TGTGCCAGTAGTATTTGGACAGGCTCCGGATACTATGGCTACACCTTC. This encodes CASSIWTGSGYYGYTF.

In its sample, this clonotype was seen many times. The V call is TRBV13, the J call TRBJ1-2; no clear D gene. The CDR3 extends over 16 amino acids. V lost 4 bases and J 4 bases, leaving 19 bases between the germline ends. Germline values: CDR1 PRHDT, CDR2 FYEKMQ (reference sequence). The CDR3, as DNA: TGTGCCAGCAGCTCGAAGGGCCGAGAAGGGCGCTATGGCTACACCTTC. It translates to CASSSKGREGRYGYTF.

There are a few counts of this clonotype. The CDR3 DNA follows: TGCGCCAGCAGCCGAACTACGGGACAGGGGGCAAGTGAGCAGTTCTTC. It encodes CASSRTTGQGASEQFF. The chain uses TRBV5-1 and TRBJ2-1; 12 bases are shared with TRBD1. After removal of 4 bases from V and 9 bases from J, the junction contained 11 bases not matched to a gene. The V gene's germline CDR1 is SGHRS and CDR2 YFSETQ. The CDR3 is made up of 16 amino acids.

The chain joins TRBV10-2 to TRBJ2-7; D remains ambiguous. Trimming pared 6 bases from V and 2 bases from J, leaving 14 bases between. The germline CDR1 and CDR2 sequences are WSHSY and SAAADI. CDR3 length: 14 residues. CDR3: CASSQPGITYEQYF. DNA for the CDR3: TGCGCCAGCAGCCAGCCTGGTATAACCTACGAGCAGTACTTC.

The chain recombines TRBV20-1 with TRBJ1-2, with a tentative D call TRBD1 (6 bases). The germline CDR1 and CDR2 sequences are DFQATT and SNEGSKA (reference sequence). The CDR3 extends over 12 amino acids. Trimming left V 7 bases short and J 7 bases short, with 16 bases between. The CDR3 protein is CSVERTAGGYTF. The DNA of the CDR3 is TGCAGTGTCGAGAGGACAGCAGGTGGCTACACCTTC.

This chain uses TRBV30 with TRBJ2-7, with a tentative D call TRBD1 (5 bases). The V end was cut by 3 bases, the J end by 5 bases, with 23 bases between. This CDR3 region has 16 residues. CDR1 GTSNPN and CDR2 SVGIG come from the germline V gene (reference sequence). Here the CDR3 DNA reads TGTGCCTGGAGCACCAAAGGGTTCAGGGTGTTCCACGAGCAGTACTTC. This encodes CAWSTKGFRVFHEQYF.

This clonotype was counted many times. V is TRBV2 and J is TRBJ1-1; 10 nucleotides align to TRBD1. The junction had 6 bases not matched to a gene; V was cut back by 3 bases and J by 8 bases. From germline, CDR1 is SNHLY and CDR2 FYNNEI. The length of the CDR3 is 14 residues. The CDR3 DNA sequence: TGTGCCAGCAGTGAGGACAGGGGGATAGGAGAAGCTTTCTTT. Protein product: CASSEDRGIGEAFF.

The J gene is TRBJ2-1, the V gene TRBV11-2; 7 bases are shared with TRBD2. This CDR3 is 14 amino acids long. The V gene end was trimmed by 3 bases and the J gene end by 7 bases; junction bases not matched to a gene: 6. The germline CDR1 and CDR2 sequences are SGHAT and FQNNGV. CDR3 loop: CASSLVGRGNEQFF. CDR3 nucleotides: TGTGCCAGCAGCTTGGTAGGGCGGGGGAATGAGCAGTTCTTC.

This clonotype was recorded many times. The chain employs TRBV7-9 and TRBJ1-6; tentatively, D is TRBD1 (5 bases). CDR3 size: 17 residues. V was trimmed by 2 bases and J by 1 base, leaving 12 bases between them. In germline, CDR1 is SEHNR, CDR2 FQNEAQ (reference sequence). The DNA for the CDR3 is TGTGCCAGCAGCTTATTCGCCAGGGAGTCCTATAATTCACCCCTCCACTTT. It translates to CASSLFARESYNSPLHF.

Many counts were recorded for this clonotype. V is TRBV2 and J is TRBJ2-2, with 7 bases that match TRBD1. Germline CDR1 SNHLY, CDR2 FYNNEI. The CDR3 is 12 residues long. The V gene end was trimmed by 10 bases and the J gene end by 3 bases; junction bases not matched to a gene: 2. This chain's CDR3 is CATTGDTGELFF. DNA for the CDR3: TGTGCCACTACAGGGGACACCGGGGAGCTGTTTTTT. The complete variable domain, with remaining parts taken from reference TRBV2 and TRBJ2-2, reads EPEVTQTPSHQVTQMGQEVILRCVPISNHLYFYWYRQILGQKVEFLVSFYNNEISEKSEIFDDQFSVERPDGSNFTLKIRSTKLEDSAMYFCATTGDTGELFFGEGSRLTVL.

As for this clonotype: A clone one base away is much larger, so this may be a read error. The rearrangement uses TRBV7-9 and TRBJ1-2; D not certain. The CDR3 totals 14 residues. From germline, CDR1 is SEHNR and CDR2 FQNEAQ (reference sequence). In DNA form, the CDR3 reads TGTTCCAGCAGCTTATTCTCAGGCGGCTATGGCTACACCTTC. This translates into CSSSLFSGGYGYTF. The full variable domain, completed using reference TRBV7-9 and TRBJ1-2, is DTGVSQNPRHKITKRGQNVTFRCDPISEHNRLYWYRQTLGQGPEFLTYFQNEAQLEKSRLLSDRFSAERPKGSFSTLEIQRTEQGDSAMYLCSSSLFSGGYGYTFGSGTRLTVV.

This clonotype was seen a handful of times. The chain combines TRBV2 with TRBJ2-7; D remains ambiguous. Germline V gene sequence: CDR1 SNHLY, CDR2 FYNNEI. V was cut by 5 bases and J by 5 bases, with 22 bases left in between. This CDR3 comprises 16 residues. CDR3 region: CASSSPAGQIRDEQYF. Written as DNA, the CDR3 is TGTGCCAGCAGTTCCCCAGCTGGCCAAATTCGCGACGAGCAGTACTTC. The entire variable domain, with the rest obtained from reference TRBV2 and TRBJ2-7, is as follows: EPEVTQTPSHQVTQMGQEVILRCVPISNHLYFYWYRQILGQKVEFLVSFYNNEISEKSEIFDDQFSVERPDGSNFTLKIRSTKLEDSAMYFCASSSPAGQIRDEQYFGPGTRLTVT.

The V and J genes are TRBV18 and TRBJ2-3; unclear D gene. V lost 4 bases to trimming and J lost 6 bases, with 14 bases between them. The CDR3 has 14 residues. Germline loops: CDR1 KGHSH, CDR2 LQKENI. The CDR3 reads CASSRTAYFDTQYF. DNA for the CDR3: TGTGCCAGCTCACGAACCGCCTATTTCGATACGCAGTATTTT.

This clonotype was found many times. This chain links TRBV20-1 with TRBJ1-2; maybe TRBD1 (6 bases). The CDR3 has 16 residues. Per the germline V gene, CDR1 is DFQATT and CDR2 is SNEGSKA (reference sequence). V shed 0 bases and J shed 4 bases, with 18 bases lying between them. This CDR3 reads CSARDTKGGLGYGYTF. As DNA, the CDR3 is TGCAGTGCTAGAGATACCAAGGGGGGGTTAGGCTATGGCTACACCTTC.

This clonotype was seen at least ten times. The V and J genes are TRBV7-9 and TRBJ1-2; D is unclear. The CDR3 length is 11 residues. V dropped 9 bases and J dropped 8 bases, with 13 bases sitting between them. The germline V gene encodes CDR1 SEHNR and CDR2 FQNEAQ (reference sequence). The CDR3 sequence: CASARLEGYTF. The CDR3 DNA reads TGTGCCAGTGCTCGTTTGGAGGGCTACACCTTC.

The V gene is TRBV20-1, the J gene TRBJ2-1; D perhaps matches TRBD2 (5 bases). Deletions cut 0 bases from V and 7 bases from J, with 13 bases between. There are 14 residues in the CDR3. Germline V gene sequence: CDR1 DFQATT, CDR2 SNEGSKA (reference sequence). CDR3 sequence reads: CSARDRASPNEQFF. Written as DNA, the CDR3 is TGCAGTGCTAGAGATCGGGCTAGCCCAAATGAGCAGTTCTTC.

The V call is TRBV19, the J call TRBJ2-7; TRBD2 aligns across 9 bases. CDR1 LNHDA and CDR2 SQIVND come from the germline V gene (reference sequence). The CDR3 contains 15 residues. The V segment lost 4 bases and the J segment 0 bases; nucleotides outside the gene matches: 4. The CDR3 region has the DNA TGTGCCAGTAGTAAGGCTAGCGGGGACTCCTACGAGCAGTACTTC. It translates to CASSKASGDSYEQYF.

Many counts were recorded for this clonotype. The rearrangement joins TRBV12-3 or TRBV12-4 to TRBJ2-5, with 9 nucleotides matching TRBD2. The CDR3 is 13 residues long. V lost 6 bases, J lost 7 bases, and 6 bases stayed unmatched. This chain's CDR3 is CASRGQAGGTQYF. The CDR3 DNA follows: TGTGCCAGCAGGGGACAAGCGGGGGGGACCCAGTACTTC.

There are many counts of this clonotype. The chain is built from TRBV20-1 and TRBJ2-3, with TRBD2 matching 8 bases. Germline CDR1 and CDR2: DFQATT and SNEGSKA (reference sequence). This CDR3 region has 14 residues. Unmatched junction bases numbered 4, after V lost 3 bases and J lost 2 bases. CDR3 sequence (DNA): TGCAGTGCTAGCGGGGGGGCCATCACAGATACGCAGTATTTT. This sequence encodes CSASGGAITDTQYF.

This clonotype was detected many times. The rearrangement uses TRBV3-1 and TRBJ1-5, with D possibly being TRBD1 (5 bases). CDR3 size: 14 residues. V was cut by 6 bases and J by 0 bases, with 9 bases left in between. CDR1 and CDR2 from the germline V gene are LGHDT and YNNKEL (reference sequence). The CDR3 spells CASSLDSSNQPQHF. The CDR3 nucleotides are TGTGCCAGCAGTCTCGACAGTAGCAATCAGCCCCAGCATTTT.

This clonotype was observed at least ten times. The chain has TRBV6-1 and TRBJ1-2, with no clear D. Germline-derived CDR1 and CDR2 are MNHNS and SASEGT. V was pared by 10 bases and J by 1 base, with 7 bases between. This CDR3 region has 11 residues. The CDR3 region is CATYLNYGYTF. The CDR3 nucleotides read TGTGCCACCTACCTTAACTATGGCTACACCTTC.

This clonotype was detected many times. This rearrangement joins TRBV2 to TRBJ2-3, with D maybe TRBD2 (6 bases). V shed 8 bases and J shed 5 bases, with 17 bases lying between them. Germline V gives CDR1 SNHLY, CDR2 FYNNEI. The CDR3 runs 14 residues. DNA of the CDR3: TGTGCCAGCGAAGGGCGGGAACGGGAAGATACGCAGTATTTT. It specifies CASEGREREDTQYF.

The V call is TRBV24-1, the J call TRBJ2-3; no reliable D call. CDR3 size: 14 residues. CDR1 and CDR2 from the germline V gene are KGHDR and SFDVKD. Trimming pared 0 bases from V and 2 bases from J, leaving 5 bases between. The CDR3 DNA reads TGTGCCACCAGTGATTTGGCCGACACAGATACGCAGTATTTT. Amino acids: CATSDLADTDTQYF.

This clonotype was counted between two and nine times. A much larger clone lies one base from this, so it may be a read error. The rearrangement links TRBV7-9 to TRBJ2-6, with D hard to call. Germline V CDR1 and CDR2: SEHNR, FQNEAQ (reference sequence). V lost 5 bases and J 4 bases, leaving 6 bases between the germline ends. The CDR3 spans 13 residues. The CDR3 is CASSQMGANVLTF. CDR3 sequence (DNA): TGTGCCAGCAGCCAGATGGGGGCCAACGTCCTGACTTTC.

This clonotype was detected ten times or more. The chain employs TRBV24-1 and TRBJ2-2, with 7 positions matching TRBD2. The length of the CDR3 is 16 residues. Trimming removed 4 bases from V and 1 base from J; junction bases left unmatched: 5. Germline-derived CDR1 and CDR2 are KGHDR and SFDVKD. CDR3 sequence (DNA): TGTGCCACCAGTGACGCCCGGGGGGAGAACACCGGGGAGCTGTTTTTT. This encodes CATSDARGENTGELFF.

This clonotype has a count of ten or more. The V call is TRBV14, the J call TRBJ2-7, with D tentatively TRBD1 (5 bases). CDR1 and CDR2 (germline): SGHDN, FVKESK. Trimming took 4 bases from V and 4 from J, leaving 11 bases between them. The CDR3 has 13 amino acids. This chain's CDR3 is CASSPTTGYEQYF. As DNA, the CDR3 is TGTGCCAGCAGCCCCACCACAGGATACGAGCAGTACTTC.